The subject of this entry is one T cell receptor (beta chain). The antigen remains unidentified. The data originate from a study of T cell responses to AZD1222 COVID-19 vaccine. Findings and caveats of the study: Clonal diversity was possibly underestimated; the donors were predominantly white British and more often female. Repertoires were sampled only after the peak T cell response. At 160-218 and 743-854, vaccine-associated CD4 TCRs were dominant, and they spanned spike. Reportedly, nearly half the spike-specific TCRs target unmutated variant regions.

The CDR3 extends over 15 amino acids. Trimming removed 0 bases at V and 0 bases at J, with 9 bases between. The germline V gene has CDR1 GTSNPN and CDR2 SVGIG (reference sequence). Method: immunoSEQ multiplex PCR; TCRdb's copy keeps in-frame clones and lacks some. Among 140,000 or so clones, about 82% were seen once, and the ten largest hold 5.1%. This TCR was sampled from an adult who received the AZD1222 COVID-19 vaccine. The chain uses TRBV30 and TRBJ1-5; D remains unclear. Sample: peripheral blood, taken 28 days after the second AZD1222 dose. The CDR3 DNA sequence: TGTGCCTGGAGTGTAAACAGTTATAGCAATCAGCCCCAGCATTTT. Encoded protein: CAWSVNSYSNQPQHF.